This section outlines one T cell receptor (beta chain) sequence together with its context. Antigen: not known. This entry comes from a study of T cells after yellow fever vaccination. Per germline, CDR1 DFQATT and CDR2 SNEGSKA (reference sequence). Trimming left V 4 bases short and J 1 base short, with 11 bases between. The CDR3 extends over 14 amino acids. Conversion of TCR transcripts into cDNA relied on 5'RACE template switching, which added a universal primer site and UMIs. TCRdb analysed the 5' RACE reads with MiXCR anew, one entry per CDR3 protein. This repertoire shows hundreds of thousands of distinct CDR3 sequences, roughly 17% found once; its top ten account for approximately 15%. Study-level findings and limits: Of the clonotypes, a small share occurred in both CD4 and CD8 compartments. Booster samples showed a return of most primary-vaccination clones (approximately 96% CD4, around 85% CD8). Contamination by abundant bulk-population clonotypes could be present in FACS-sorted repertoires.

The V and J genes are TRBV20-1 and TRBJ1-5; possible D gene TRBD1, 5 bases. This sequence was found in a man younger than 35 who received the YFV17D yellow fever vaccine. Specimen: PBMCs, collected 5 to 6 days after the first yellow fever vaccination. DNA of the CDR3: TGCAGTGCTAAGGGGTTAGGAAGCAATCAGCCCCAGCATTTT. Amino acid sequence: CSAKGLGSNQPQHF.